This TCR beta chain was sequenced for a study of cytomegalovirus exposure and HLA in healthy donors (dated by TCRdb to about 2017). A note on the overall study: An earlier analysis of approximately 640 of the donors reported about 250 Gb of sequence data and roughly 100 million unique TCR beta sequences from some 180 million T cells. An early release that covered some 640 HLA-typed donors contained 250 to 350 gigabases of sequencing data and tens of millions of unique TCR sequences. Of the roughly 390 genotyped donors, approximately 82% fell in the genetic ancestry cluster associated with self-reported Caucasian donors. The aim of the study was to test whether cataloging public T cell receptors could identify signatures of past pathogen exposure. The T cell repertoires of 666 subjects were profiled by immunosequencing and related to cytomegalovirus serostatus. A separate validation cohort of over a hundred different subjects was used in addition to the roughly 670-subject first cohort. To predict cytomegalovirus infection status, the study brought together high-throughput TCR immunosequencing, statistical association of individual TCRs with disease status, and machine learning. In a later analysis, previously published TCR beta repertoires from several hundred donors were re-analyzed and high-resolution HLA genotyping was added so that TCR occurrence patterns could be studied. Rather than using new phenotypic data, the later analysis identified candidate immune exposures from TCR beta sequences and from how often those sequences occurred across donors. In an earlier analysis of roughly 540 of the donors, high-throughput TCR beta sequencing was used to judge whether each TCR beta V gene segment behaved as functional or pseudogenic. Donor age, sex, ethnicity and CMV serostatus were collected together with the repertoire data. A later genetic analysis took genome-wide SNP genotypes for about three fifths of the 666 donors and used that subset as a discovery cohort. Every discovery cohort repertoire had been produced on one sequencing platform. HLA typing included class I and class II loci at four-digit resolution. The number of typed donors differed by locus: about 629-640 for A, B, C, DRB1 and DQB1; some 500 for DQA1; 606 for DPA1; and about 470 for DPB1. Roughly 5 DR-DQ haplotypes were handled as single units for association and clustering, since linkage in the cohort was strong. On average, around 230,000 unique TCR beta nucleotide sequences were sequenced per donor among a few hundred genotyped donors of the cohort, with roughly 18% of those sequences being non-productive. The paper's findings and limits, for the study overall: In vitro tests confirmed that three of the cytomegalovirus-associated TCR beta chains recognize cytomegalovirus antigens. Because HLA typing was unavailable for some donors at each locus, only the typed subset was used in association tests. A cluster of highly shared sequence variants was judged likely to be a technical artifact of the sequencing pipeline. The authors suggested that the approach could potentially be generalized to other disease states and immunological phenotypes. Specific HLA alleles were associated with roughly 16,000 TCR beta sequences at a false discovery rate of 0.05 in a later analysis. Only TCR beta chains were sequenced in this cohort, and the absence of alpha or paired-chain data limited detectable features. In a later genetic analysis, a missense DCLRE1C variant was associated with V-gene and J-gene trimming of TCR beta chains, and the association was replicated in an independent cohort. In a later genetic analysis, fewer N-insertions in productive TCRs were reported among donors in an Asian-associated ancestry cluster than the roughly 700-donor mean. Broadly in line with IMGT annotations, most TCR beta V segments showed up in productive rearrangements about 87% or about 30% of the time in an earlier analysis of about 500 of the donors. The only immune exposure information available for the cohort was CMV serostatus. Presence/absence analyses assumed roughly uniform sequencing depth across donors, an assumption that may not hold. Strong co-occurrence of HLA alleles, especially DR and DQ, made assigning TCR associations to individual alleles difficult. According to a later analysis, most CMV-associated TCR beta chains appeared to be HLA-restricted, and the HLA associations seemed to be driven largely by CMV exposure. The study listed 170 or so TCR beta chains as associated with cytomegalovirus. Correlated functional status among segregating V segments might be attributable to linkage disequilibrium, but an unknown experimental factor could not be ruled out. The classifier was reported to diagnose cytomegalovirus status with high specificity and sensitivity in both the original and validation cohorts. The earlier analysis of approximately 590 of the donors excluded over 15 rarely observed V segments, including chromosome 9 orphons, because counts were too low. Because the 87-base-pair reads could not distinguish some IMGT-functional V segments, including TRBV6-2 and TRBV6-3, those segments were excluded. A later analysis found that TCR association rates varied across HLA loci, with DRB1 alleles showing the most associated TCRs and HLA-C alleles the fewest. In a later analysis, several top co-occurrence clusters were reported to appear linked to parvovirus B19, influenza, CMV and Epstein-Barr virus. A further reported finding was that TCR beta sequences accurately predicted the HLA-A and HLA-B alleles for most subjects in the first cohort. Most TCR sequences were observed very rarely across donors, whereas some public TCRs were present in many individuals. In a later analysis, HLA-associated TCR beta chains were found to be more clonally expanded and to have lower generation probabilities than equally common non-associated chains.

Libraries were prepared through the immunoSEQ multiplex PCR assay. For the multiplex PCR, a mixture combining 60 forward primers for TCR Vbeta segments and 13 reverse primers for TCR Jbeta segments was used. The CDR3 region of rearranged TCR beta genes was amplified from genomic DNA with a multiplex PCR assay. On the Illumina HiSeq System, the amplified TCR beta libraries were sequenced as 87-base-pair reads. In the source study's methods: Across the 500 to 850 repertoires, a later analysis counted 78 million or so unique TCR beta chains, around 11 million of which were shared by at least two donors. Raw reads were error-corrected and collapsed into unique sequences by a nearest-neighbor algorithm in which closely related sequences were merged to remove PCR and sequencing errors. Alignment of CDR3 sequences to IMGT reference sequences was used to assign V, D and J gene segments. For a sequence to be retained, a match of at least six nucleotides was required to both a V gene segment and a J gene segment. A rearrangement was called productive if the CDR3 had no stop codons and remained in frame with V and J, and every other rearrangement was called non-productive. CDR3 was defined according to IMGT convention as the region running from the second conserved V-encoded cysteine to the conserved J-encoded phenylalanine. The earlier analysis of about 640 of the donors excluded any sequence lacking an unambiguous match to a single V gene segment. In an earlier analysis of 587 of the donors, V segments were called functional above 56.7% productive rearrangements and were called segregating when the between-donor standard deviation exceeded 5%. A statistical classification framework was built to diagnose cytomegalovirus status from the catalog of TCR beta chain sequences. V and J gene assignment, in a later analysis, came from comparing TCR nucleotide sequences with IMGT/GENE-DB human TR gene sequences. Using the TCRdist pipeline, a later analysis assigned CDR3 sequences along with most-parsimonious VDJ recombination scenarios. A later analysis defined each TCR beta chain by its CDR3 amino acid sequence plus V-gene family, and excluded reads lacking a unique V-gene family. To address suspected cross-contamination and a sequencing artifact, a later analysis removed 550 to 750 highly shared, low-generation-probability nucleotide sequences. A later analysis calculated a clonal expansion index for each public chain from normalized within-repertoire ranks of inferred template counts. In a later analysis, generation probabilities were computed using a VDJ recombination model fitted to out-of-frame rearrangements, and the results were checked against IGoR. In a later analysis, TCR-TCR, TCR-HLA and TCR-CMV co-occurrence was scored with hypergeometric tests, and a repertoire-size bias correction was applied to TCR pairs. In a later analysis, false discovery rates were estimated by permuting HLA or CMV assignments 20 times. In a later analysis, co-occurring TCRs were grouped using DBSCAN, with TCRdist sequence similarity added in when clustering inside HLA-allele-positive subsets. Repertoires with fewer than 30,000 or more than 120,000 public chains were left out of co-occurrence clustering, as were five repertoires with anomalous nucleotide sharing. TCRdb retrieved this table from immuneACCESS and kept in-frame rearrangements only. Not all clones are present; in checked studies, unresolved V genes account for under half, and no reason is known for the remainder. That table is the source of V, J and clone size, and D and trimming were worked out from the DNA. The sample table contains 200,000 to 250,000 clones; only one count was recorded for around nine tenths of them. The ten largest clonotypes hold about 1% of the sample.

Compared with germline, V lacks 2 bases and J lacks 2 bases; bases without a gene match: 5. CDR1 SNHLY and CDR2 FYNNEI are derived from the germline V gene. CDR3 length: 16 amino acids, cysteine to phenylalanine. Just the 48-base CDR3 DNA is kept, in frame starting at base 1. As to this clone: This clone's antigen is unknown. No base quality values were provided; no much bigger clone lies one nucleotide off.

The cohort consisted of 650 to 700 healthy bone marrow donors. At the time of sampling, every cohort member was nominally healthy, though immune exposures that went unrecorded were likely present. The donor tested CMV seronegative, placing the donor among the 350 or so seronegative members of the cohort. Each donor provided a peripheral blood sample, and peripheral blood mononuclear cells were used for TCR beta sequencing. Genomic DNA was extracted from the blood cell samples with the Qiagen DNeasy Blood Extraction Kit. This receptor was taken from a woman in her late teens or twenties in good health and CMV-seronegative. Here the chain combines TRBV2 and TRBJ1-2; the central 10 bases match TRBD1. The material sequenced was PBMCs. The CDR3 sequence is CASSEIWGQGNYGYTF. The sequence in DNA is TGTGCCAGCAGTGAAATCTGGGGACAGGGGAACTATGGCTACACCTTC.